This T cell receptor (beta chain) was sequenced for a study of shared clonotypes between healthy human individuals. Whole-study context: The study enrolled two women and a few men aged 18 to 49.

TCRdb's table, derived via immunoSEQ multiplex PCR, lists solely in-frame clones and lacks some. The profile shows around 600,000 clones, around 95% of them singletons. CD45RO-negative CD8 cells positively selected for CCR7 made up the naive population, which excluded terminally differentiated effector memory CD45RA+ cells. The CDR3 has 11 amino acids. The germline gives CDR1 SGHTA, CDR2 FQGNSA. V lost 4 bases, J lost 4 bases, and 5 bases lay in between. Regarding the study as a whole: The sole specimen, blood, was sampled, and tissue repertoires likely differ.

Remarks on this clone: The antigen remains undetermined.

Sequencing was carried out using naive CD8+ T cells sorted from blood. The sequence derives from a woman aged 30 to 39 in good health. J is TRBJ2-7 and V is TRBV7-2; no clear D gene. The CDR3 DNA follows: TGTGCCAGCAGCTCGATGTACGAGCAGTACTTC. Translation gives CASSSMYEQYF.